This TCR beta chain was captured by sequencing in a study of human T cells and chemical hapten exposure. Turning to the study itself: It was small differences in pooled library volume that mainly caused per-sample TCR yields to vary.

This clonotype was seen only a few times. No antigen is known for it. The time point: patch test 1, 2 weeks after DPC sensitization. Noted treatment: therapeutic diphenylcyclopropenone sensitization with weekly scalp DPC. The drawing of blood occurred before each patch test was applied. CDR1 SGHVS and CDR2 FNYEAQ come from the germline V gene. This CDR3 spans 14 amino acids. Trimming took 4 bases from V and 8 from J, leaving 17 bases between them. The library tagged each cDNA molecule with unique molecular identifiers. TCRdb called the RACE reads again in MiXCR, with one record for every CDR3 protein. Found here are 370,000 or so distinct CDR3 sequences, nearly 5% of them singletons; the top ten hold under 2.5%. Study results and caveats: A positive correlation with patch test score was shown by PT1 expanded TCR counts.

The V gene is TRBV7-6, the J gene TRBJ1-2; D ambiguous. The sequences come from whole blood, collected in connection with sensitization to the hapten diphenylcyclopropenone (DPC). The sequence was obtained from a woman aged 45-59 years with alopecia areata. Some clones in this sample may be carry-over from other donors' samples. CDR3 nucleotides: TGTGCCAGCAGCTCTTTGGGCCCCCTGGAGGGCTACACCTTC. Amino acid sequence: CASSSLGPLEGYTF.